The 17 T cell receptor beta chains presented below share a single source sample, sequenced in a study of shared clonotypes between healthy human individuals. CD45RO-negative, CCR7-positively selected cells formed the naive CD8 fraction, excluding terminally differentiated effector memory CD45RA+ cells. TCRdb keeps only in-frame clones here, not all; method: immunoSEQ multiplex PCR. The sample holds about 1.9 million clones; just over 90% are singletons and the top ten take about 1.6%. Sequenced: naive CD8+ T cells from PBMCs. The receptors derive from a young man in good health. Some clones in this sample may be carry-over from other donors' samples.

The rearrangement uses TRBV27 and TRBJ2-1, with 10 bases identical to TRBD2. Trimming at V came to 6 bases and at J to 9 bases, leaving 8 bases not matched to a gene. Per the germline V gene, CDR1 is MNHEY and CDR2 is SMNVEV (reference sequence). The CDR3 spans 14 residues. Written as DNA, the CDR3 is TGTGCCAGCAGCTTTAGCGGGAGGTGGGGTGAGCAGTTCTTC. Translating it yields CASSFSGRWGEQFF.

The chain has TRBV6-1 and TRBJ2-7, with TRBD2 matching 8 bases. Germline V CDR1 and CDR2: MNHNS, SASEGT. CDR3 size: 14 residues. Losses at the gene ends were 6 bases for V and 1 base for J; bases not matched to a gene: 5. The CDR3 protein is CASSLGGRSYEQYF. CDR3 coding DNA: TGTGCCAGCAGCCTCGGCGGGAGGTCCTACGAGCAGTACTTC.

This chain links TRBV6-5 with TRBJ2-7; no reliable D call. V lost 4 bases to trimming and J lost 7 bases, with 5 bases between them. This CDR3 has 10 residues. Germline assignment: CDR1 MNHEY and CDR2 SVGAGI. In DNA, the CDR3 is TGTGCCAGCAGTTCGATGGAGCAGTACTTC. Its protein product is CASSSMEQYF.

DNA for the CDR3: TGTGCCAGTAGTATAGGACTGGAAGACCTTTCCACTGAAGCTTTCTTT. Translation gives CASSIGLEDLSTEAFF. V is TRBV19 and J is TRBJ1-1; D gene unclear. Trimming stripped 1 base from V and 4 bases from J, with 16 bases between. Germline V gene data show CDR1 as LNHDA and CDR2 as SQIVND (reference sequence). The CDR3 sequence is 16 residues long.

The CDR3 is CASSPEPATSGRDTQYF. CDR3 sequence (DNA): TGTGCCAGCAGTCCCGAGCCCGCGACTAGCGGGAGAGATACGCAGTATTTT. This rearrangement joins TRBV27 to TRBJ2-3, with 12 bases lining up with TRBD2. This CDR3 region has 17 residues. Losses at the gene ends were 5 bases for V and 5 bases for J; bases not matched to a gene: 11. Germline V gene data show CDR1 as MNHEY and CDR2 as SMNVEV (reference sequence).

The rearrangement joins TRBV4-1 to TRBJ1-1; D remains ambiguous. Germline-derived CDR1 and CDR2 are MGHRA and YSYEKL. V was trimmed by 3 bases and J by 0 bases, leaving 5 bases between them. The CDR3 runs to 13 residues. CDR3 sequence (DNA): TGCGCCAGCAGCCATTACATGAACACTGAAGCTTTCTTT. This encodes CASSHYMNTEAFF.

The V call is TRBV6-5, the J call TRBJ1-1; D call uncertain. CDR3 length: 13 residues. Germline assignment: CDR1 MNHEY and CDR2 SVGAGI. Trimming left V 2 bases short and J 6 bases short, with 10 bases between. CDR3 DNA sequence: TGTGCCAGCAGTTACAATGAGGATGCTGAAGCTTTCTTT. Translation: CASSYNEDAEAFF.

The V call is TRBV6-1, the J call TRBJ2-5; the D call may be TRBD1 or TRBD2 (5 bases each). TRBJ2-7 matches the DNA end more closely, so the J call is doubtful. The CDR3 spans 14 residues. Germline V CDR1 and CDR2: MNHNS, SASEGT. The CDR3 protein is CASFLGDLPYEQYF. CDR3 DNA sequence: TGTGCCAGTTTCCTTGGGGACCTCCCCTACGAGCAGTACTTC.

The CDR3 DNA follows: TGTGCCAGCAGTTTATTCAGCGGTTGGGCCAAAAACATTCAGTACTTC. This gives the protein CASSLFSGWAKNIQYF. The rearrangement uses TRBV28 and TRBJ2-4, with D tentatively TRBD2 (5 bases). Trimming cost V 1 base and J 1 base, with 11 bases left between them. Germline V gene lookup returns CDR1 MDHEN and CDR2 SYDVKM. This CDR3 region has 16 residues.

Details on this clone: The same CDR3 can be traced to other DNA sequences in this sample. The CDR3: CASSPPGNTIYF. The CDR3 bases are TGTGCCAGCAGCCCACCTGGAAACACCATATATTTT. V gene TRBV7-9 combines with J gene TRBJ1-3; unclear D gene. Germline CDR1 is SEHNR and CDR2 is FQNEAQ (reference sequence). The length of the CDR3 is 12 residues. Trimming removed 5 bases from V and 2 bases from J, with 4 bases in between.

The genes are TRBV18 and TRBJ2-7; D is undetermined. Trimming removed 3 bases from V and 7 bases from J, with 19 bases in between. CDR3 length equals 15 residues. Germline V gene sequence: CDR1 KGHSH, CDR2 LQKENI. The CDR3 loop is CASSPFDEWGGEQYF. DNA for the CDR3: TGTGCCAGCTCACCCTTTGACGAGTGGGGTGGGGAGCAGTACTTC.

This rearrangement joins TRBV2 to TRBJ1-1; D is ambiguous. Per the germline V gene, CDR1 is SNHLY and CDR2 is FYNNEI. Trimming stripped 2 bases from V and 4 bases from J, with 11 bases between. The CDR3 is 14 amino acids. The CDR3 sequence: CASSEKGGGTEAFF. CDR3 in DNA: TGTGCCAGCAGTGAAAAGGGTGGAGGCACTGAAGCTTTCTTT.

The V gene is TRBV7-9, the J gene TRBJ2-7; D not certain. The ends were cut back, 4 bases at V and 0 bases at J, with 13 bases in the middle. The CDR3 runs to 15 residues. Germline V CDR1 and CDR2: SEHNR, FQNEAQ (reference sequence). The CDR3: CASSSPGGSSYEQYF. As DNA, the CDR3 is TGTGCCAGCAGCTCACCCGGCGGCAGCTCCTACGAGCAGTACTTC.

The CDR3 DNA sequence: TGTGCCAGCAGCCGTGGAACAAATCCTCCATACGAGCAGTACTTC. Its protein is CASSRGTNPPYEQYF. The chain uses TRBV9 and TRBJ2-7; D is undetermined. Germline V gene lookup returns CDR1 SGDLS and CDR2 YYNGEE. The CDR3 totals 15 residues. The ends were cut back, 4 bases at V and 4 bases at J, with 18 bases in the middle.

V is TRBV19 and J is TRBJ2-3; D possibly corresponds to TRBD1 (5 bases). Germline values: CDR1 LNHDA, CDR2 SQIVND (reference sequence). The CDR3 extends over 14 amino acids. The V and J ends lost 3 bases and 10 bases respectively, with 17 bases between them. The CDR3 DNA is TGTGCCAGTAGTATGGCCCTTAGGGGCAGTGCGCAGTATTTT. Encoded protein: CASSMALRGSAQYF.

This clone turned up a few times. This chain connects TRBV7-9 to TRBJ2-2; 8 bases map to TRBD2. The germline V gene encodes CDR1 SEHNR and CDR2 FQNEAQ (reference sequence). The junction had 11 bases not matched to a gene; V was cut back by 5 bases and J by 6 bases. This CDR3 region has 16 residues. The chain's CDR3 is CASSMGSGNGAGELFF. The CDR3 DNA is TGTGCCAGCAGCATGGGTAGCGGGAATGGGGCCGGGGAGCTGTTTTTT.

V and J are TRBV4-2 and TRBJ2-1; maybe TRBD2 (6 bases). Germline V gene lookup returns CDR1 LGHNA and CDR2 YNFKEQ. Trimming pared 1 base from V and 0 bases from J, leaving 13 bases between. The CDR3 totals 17 residues. The chain's CDR3 is CASSQVVIGSSYNEQFF. For the CDR3, the DNA is TGTGCCAGCAGCCAAGTAGTAATCGGGAGCTCCTACAATGAGCAGTTCTTC.